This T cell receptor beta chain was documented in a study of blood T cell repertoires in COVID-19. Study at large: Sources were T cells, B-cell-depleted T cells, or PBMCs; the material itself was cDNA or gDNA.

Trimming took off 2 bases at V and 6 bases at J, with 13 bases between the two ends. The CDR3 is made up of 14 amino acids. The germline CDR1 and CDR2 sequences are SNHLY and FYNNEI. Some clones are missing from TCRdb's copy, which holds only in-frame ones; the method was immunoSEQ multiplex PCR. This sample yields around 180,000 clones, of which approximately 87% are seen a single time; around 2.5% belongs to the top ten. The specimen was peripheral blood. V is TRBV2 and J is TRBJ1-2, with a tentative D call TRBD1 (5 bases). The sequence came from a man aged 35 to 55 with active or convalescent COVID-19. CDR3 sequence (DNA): TGTGCCAGCAGTGAATGGACCGGGGGTGATGGCTACACCTTC. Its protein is CASSEWTGGDGYTF.